Described below is a single TCR beta chain sequence and its context. This sample was included in a study of cytomegalovirus exposure and HLA in healthy donors. It was with 60 Vbeta and 13 Jbeta primers that the PCR ran. Sequenced by immunoSEQ multiplex PCR; TCRdb stores in-frame clones only, minus some. The sample records roughly 140,000 clones, 82% being singletons. Germline CDR1 is SGHNT and CDR2 is YYREEE (reference sequence). V was clipped by 5 bases and J by 10 bases; unmatched bases: 6. The CDR3 consists of 12 residues. V and J are TRBV5-4 and TRBJ1-1, with 9 bases matching TRBD1. Sequencing was done on a sample of PBMCs. The sequence was obtained from a male donor in good health and CMV-seronegative. CDR3 amino acids: CASSTGTGRAFF. The CDR3 coding sequence is TGTGCCAGCAGTACCGGGACAGGGCGAGCTTTCTTT. Full variable domain (missing parts from reference TRBV5-4 and TRBJ1-1): ETGVTQSPTHLIKTRGQQVTLRCSSQSGHNTVSWYQQALGQGPQFIFQYYREEENGRGNFPPRFSGLQFPNYSSELNVNALELDDSALYLCASSTGTGRAFFGQGTRLTVV.